This paragraph reports one T cell receptor (beta chain). This sample stems from a study of T cell responses to AZD1222 COVID-19 vaccine. CDR1 and CDR2 from the germline V gene are MDHEN and SYDVKM. After removal of 2 bases from V and 4 bases from J, the junction contained 7 bases not matched to a gene. The CDR3 extends over 15 amino acids. Profiling relied on immunoSEQ multiplex PCR, and the TCRdb table lists in-frame clones only, not all of them. The repertoire holds around 140,000 clones, with around 90% as singletons. The source is an adult in good health. The sample here was peripheral blood, taken on day 0 of AZD1222 vaccination. The chain recombines TRBV28 with TRBJ1-2; TRBD1 aligns across 7 bases. CDR3 sequence: CASSLSRGAGYGYTF. For the CDR3, the DNA is TGTGCCAGCAGTTTAAGCAGGGGGGCCGGCTATGGCTACACCTTC.